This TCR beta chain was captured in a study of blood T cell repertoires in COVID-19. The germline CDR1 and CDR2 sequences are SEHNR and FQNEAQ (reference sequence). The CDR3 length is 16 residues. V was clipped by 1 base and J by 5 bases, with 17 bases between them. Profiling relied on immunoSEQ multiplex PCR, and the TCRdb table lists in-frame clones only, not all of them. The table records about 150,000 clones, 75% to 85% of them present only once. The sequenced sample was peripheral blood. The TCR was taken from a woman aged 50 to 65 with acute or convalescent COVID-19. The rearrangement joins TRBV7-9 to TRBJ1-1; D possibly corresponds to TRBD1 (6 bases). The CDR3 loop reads CASSLGAGAIRTEAFF. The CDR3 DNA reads TGTGCCAGCAGCTTAGGCGCAGGGGCAATCCGGACTGAAGCTTTCTTT. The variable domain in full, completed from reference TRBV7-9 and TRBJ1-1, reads DTGVSQNPRHKITKRGQNVTFRCDPISEHNRLYWYRQTLGQGPEFLTYFQNEAQLEKSRLLSDRFSAERPKGSFSTLEIQRTEQGDSAMYLCASSLGAGAIRTEAFFGQGTRLTVV.